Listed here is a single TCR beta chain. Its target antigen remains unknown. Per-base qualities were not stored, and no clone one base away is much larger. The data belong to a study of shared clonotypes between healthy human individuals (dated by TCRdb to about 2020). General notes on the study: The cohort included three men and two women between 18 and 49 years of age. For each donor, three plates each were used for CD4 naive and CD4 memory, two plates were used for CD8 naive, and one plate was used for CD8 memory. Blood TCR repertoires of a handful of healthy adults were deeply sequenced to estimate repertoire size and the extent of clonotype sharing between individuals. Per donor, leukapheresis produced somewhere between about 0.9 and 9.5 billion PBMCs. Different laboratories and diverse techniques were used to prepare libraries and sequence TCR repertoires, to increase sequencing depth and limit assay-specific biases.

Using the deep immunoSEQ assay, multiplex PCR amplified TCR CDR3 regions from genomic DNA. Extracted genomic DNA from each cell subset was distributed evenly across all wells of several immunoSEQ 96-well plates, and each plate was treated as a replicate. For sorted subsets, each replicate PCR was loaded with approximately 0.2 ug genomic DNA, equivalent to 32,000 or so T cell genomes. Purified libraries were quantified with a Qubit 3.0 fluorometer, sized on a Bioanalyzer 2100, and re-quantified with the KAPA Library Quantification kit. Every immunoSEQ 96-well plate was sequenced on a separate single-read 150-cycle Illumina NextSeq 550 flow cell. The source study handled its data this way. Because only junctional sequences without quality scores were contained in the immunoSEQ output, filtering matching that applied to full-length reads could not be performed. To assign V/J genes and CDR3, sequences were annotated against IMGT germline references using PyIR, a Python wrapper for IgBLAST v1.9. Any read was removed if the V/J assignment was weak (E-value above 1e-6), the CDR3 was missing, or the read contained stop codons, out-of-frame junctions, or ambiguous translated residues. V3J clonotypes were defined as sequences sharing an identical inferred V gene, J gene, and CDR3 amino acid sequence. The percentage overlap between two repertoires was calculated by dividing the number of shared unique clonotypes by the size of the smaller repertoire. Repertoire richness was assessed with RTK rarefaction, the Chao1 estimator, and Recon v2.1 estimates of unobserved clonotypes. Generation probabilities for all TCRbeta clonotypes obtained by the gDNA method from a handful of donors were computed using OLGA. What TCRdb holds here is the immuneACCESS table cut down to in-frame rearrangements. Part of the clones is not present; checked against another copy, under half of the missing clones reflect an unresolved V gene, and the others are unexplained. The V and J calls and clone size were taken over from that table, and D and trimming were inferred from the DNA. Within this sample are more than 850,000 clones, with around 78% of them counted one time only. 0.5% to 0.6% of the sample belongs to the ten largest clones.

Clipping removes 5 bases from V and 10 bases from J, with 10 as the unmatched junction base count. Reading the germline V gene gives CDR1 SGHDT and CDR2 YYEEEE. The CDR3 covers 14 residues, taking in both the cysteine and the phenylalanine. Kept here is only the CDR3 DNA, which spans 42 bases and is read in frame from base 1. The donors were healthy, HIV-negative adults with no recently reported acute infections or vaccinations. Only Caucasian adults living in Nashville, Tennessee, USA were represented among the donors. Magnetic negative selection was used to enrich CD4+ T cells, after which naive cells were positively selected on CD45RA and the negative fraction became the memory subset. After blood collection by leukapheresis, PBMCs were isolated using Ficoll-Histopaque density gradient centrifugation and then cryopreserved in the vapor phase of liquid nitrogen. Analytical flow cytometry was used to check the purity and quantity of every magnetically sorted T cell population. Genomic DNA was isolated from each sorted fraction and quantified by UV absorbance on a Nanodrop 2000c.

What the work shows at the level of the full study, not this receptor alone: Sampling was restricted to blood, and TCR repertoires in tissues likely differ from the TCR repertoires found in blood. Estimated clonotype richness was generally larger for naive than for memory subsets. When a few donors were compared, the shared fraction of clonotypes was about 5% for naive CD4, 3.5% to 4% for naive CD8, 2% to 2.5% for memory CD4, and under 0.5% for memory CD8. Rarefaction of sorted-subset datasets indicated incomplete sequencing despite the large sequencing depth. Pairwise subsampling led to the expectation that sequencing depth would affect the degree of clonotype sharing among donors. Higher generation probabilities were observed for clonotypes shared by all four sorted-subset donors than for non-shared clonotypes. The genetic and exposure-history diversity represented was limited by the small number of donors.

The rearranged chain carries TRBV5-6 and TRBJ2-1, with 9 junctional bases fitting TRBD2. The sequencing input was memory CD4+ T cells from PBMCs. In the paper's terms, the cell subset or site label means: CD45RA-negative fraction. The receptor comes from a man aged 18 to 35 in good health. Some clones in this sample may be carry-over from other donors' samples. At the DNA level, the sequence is TGTGCCAGCAGGGGTAGTAGCGGGAGCCAAGAGCAGTTCTTC. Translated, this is CASRGSSGSQEQFF.